The 20 T cell receptor beta chains below were found in one sample sequenced in a study of blood T cells in healthy people across ages. For the second PCR, which ran for 7 to 11 cycles, a sample-barcoded 5' primer and a J-beta primer mix were used. A single record per CDR3 protein comes from TCRdb applying MiXCR to the 5' RACE reads. The data hold about 830,000 distinct CDR3 sequences, with around two thirds observed a single time. Sequencing was performed on blood. The receptors come from a man younger than 40 in good health.

The rearrangement uses TRBV12-3 or TRBV12-4 and TRBJ2-1; 9 nucleotides line up with TRBD2. Losses at the gene ends were 1 base for V and 13 bases for J; bases not matched to a gene: 8. CDR3 length equals 14 residues. CDR3 bases: TGTGCCAGCAGTTTAGGCGGGGGGGCGGAGACCCAGTTCTTC. It is translated as CASSLGGGAETQFF.

This clonotype came up a few times. This chain connects TRBV6-6 to TRBJ2-1, with D perhaps matching TRBD2 (6 bases). The germline gives CDR1 MNHNY, CDR2 SVGAGI (reference sequence). The germline V and J ends were trimmed by 6 bases and 6 bases, with 18 bases remaining between them. CDR3 length: 15 residues. The CDR3 spells CASSPRDSRGNEQFF. DNA of the CDR3: TGTGCCAGCAGCCCTAGGGACTCTAGAGGCAATGAGCAGTTCTTC.

Many counts were recorded for this clonotype. V usage is TRBV13 and J usage is TRBJ2-1; weak D call: TRBD2 (6 bases). Germline values: CDR1 PRHDT, CDR2 FYEKMQ (reference sequence). This CDR3 has 15 residues. Trimming left V 1 base short and J 9 bases short, with 16 bases between. CDR3 sequence reads: CASSLEGGVGFEQFF. In DNA form, the CDR3 reads TGTGCCAGCAGCTTAGAGGGAGGAGTGGGGTTTGAGCAGTTCTTC. The whole variable domain, remainder taken from reference TRBV13 and TRBJ2-1, is AAGVIQSPRHLIKEKRETATLKCYPIPRHDTVYWYQQGPGQDPQFLISFYEKMQSDKGSIPDRFSAQQFSDYHSELNMSSLELGDSALYFCASSLEGGVGFEQFFGPGTRLTVL.

The chain is built from TRBV28 and TRBJ2-5; no clear D gene. V was cut by 1 base and J by 5 bases, with 5 bases left in between. This CDR3 contains 12 residues. Germline CDR1 and CDR2: MDHEN and SYDVKM. The CDR3 here is CASSLYWETQYF. DNA for the CDR3: TGTGCCAGCAGTTTATATTGGGAGACCCAGTACTTC.

The sample holds one count of this clonotype. V gene TRBV9 combines with J gene TRBJ2-5; 10 nucleotides align to TRBD2. CDR3 size: 16 residues. Germline CDR1 and CDR2: SGDLS and YYNGEE. The V gene end was trimmed by 1 base and the J gene end by 5 bases; junction bases not matched to a gene: 8. CDR3 sequence: CASSVKSGGAFETQYF. CDR3 bases: TGTGCCAGCAGCGTAAAGAGCGGGGGGGCCTTTGAGACCCAGTACTTC.

The chain links TRBV2 to TRBJ2-4; D is perhaps TRBD1 (5 bases). V dropped 2 bases and J dropped 7 bases, with 12 bases sitting between them. The CDR3 has 14 residues. The germline CDR1 and CDR2 sequences are SNHLY and FYNNEI. In DNA form, the CDR3 reads TGTGCCAGCAGTGAATCCAGGGAAGGGAACATTCAGTACTTC. As protein: CASSESREGNIQYF.

The chain employs TRBV29-1 and TRBJ2-7, with D perhaps matching TRBD1 (6 bases). Germline V gives CDR1 SQVTM, CDR2 ANQGSEA. Trimming took off 3 bases at V and 2 bases at J, with 14 bases between the two ends. The CDR3 is 14 residues long. Here the CDR3 reads CSVDGGGYTYEQYF. The CDR3 DNA reads as TGCAGCGTTGACGGTGGGGGCTACACCTACGAGCAGTACTTC.

The chain recombines TRBV10-3 with TRBJ2-7; 7 bases are a match to TRBD1. CDR3 length equals 13 residues. J gave up 9 bases and V 3 bases, and 8 bases lay outside the gene matches. The germline V gene has CDR1 ENHRY and CDR2 SYGVKD. The chain's CDR3 is CAISDGTEPVQYF. For the CDR3, the DNA is TGTGCCATCAGTGACGGGACAGAGCCGGTGCAGTACTTC.

A few counts support this clonotype. The V gene is TRBV7-2, the J gene TRBJ2-1, with TRBD2 matching over 11 bases. J gave up 6 bases and V 1 base, and 14 bases lay outside the gene matches. The CDR3 is made up of 19 amino acids. Germline CDR1 is SGHTA and CDR2 is FQGNSA. The CDR3 spells CASSLVLAGGPGLGNEQFF. CDR3 in DNA: TGTGCCAGCAGCTTAGTTCTAGCGGGGGGTCCAGGCCTTGGCAATGAGCAGTTCTTC.

The chain employs TRBV5-6 and TRBJ2-1; tentatively, D is TRBD2 (6 bases). Germline V gene lookup returns CDR1 SGHDT and CDR2 YYEEEE. This CDR3 is built from 17 residues. With 1 base removed from V and 2 bases from J, the gap between germline ends came to 16 bases. CDR3 protein: CASSLRIRRGAYNEQFF. The CDR3 bases are TGTGCCAGCAGCTTGAGAATAAGGAGGGGAGCCTACAATGAGCAGTTCTTC.

This clonotype occurred a few times. The gene calls are TRBV7-9 and TRBJ1-5, with D hard to call. The CDR3 is 14 residues long. Deletions cut 5 bases from V and 2 bases from J, with 10 bases between. Germline CDR1 is SEHNR and CDR2 is FQNEAQ (reference sequence). Here the CDR3 reads CASSQSMGNQPQHF. CDR3 DNA: TGTGCCAGCAGCCAGAGTATGGGCAATCAGCCCCAGCATTTT.

J is TRBJ2-7 and V is TRBV20-1; D call uncertain. V lost 3 bases and J lost 3, with 15 bases in between. Germline loops: CDR1 DFQATT, CDR2 SNEGSKA (reference sequence). The CDR3 sequence is 14 residues long. CDR3 sequence: CSARIRTVLYEQYF. The DNA for the CDR3 is TGCAGTGCTAGGATTAGGACGGTTCTCTACGAGCAGTACTTC.

The V and J genes are TRBV6-6 and TRBJ2-7; D is unresolved. Looked up from germline, CDR1 is MNHNY and CDR2 is SVGAGI (reference sequence). The CDR3 consists of 13 residues. Trimming left V 8 bases short and J 1 base short, with 12 bases between. DNA for the CDR3: TGTGCCAGCCGTGGTGCATCATCCTACGAGCAGTACTTC. Its protein product is CASRGASSYEQYF.

This chain connects TRBV10-3 to TRBJ2-3, with 13 bases aligning to TRBD2. This CDR3 is 18 amino acids long. The trim removed 11 bases at V and 2 bases at J, leaving 16 bases unmatched. CDR1 is ENHRY and CDR2 is SYGVKD in the germline V gene. This CDR3 reads CAVGTSGAPWANTDTQYF. In nucleotides, the CDR3 is TGTGCCGTTGGGACTAGCGGGGCGCCCTGGGCTAACACAGATACGCAGTATTTT.

A word on this clonotype: This may stem from a read error, because a much larger clone lies one nucleotide away. The gene calls are TRBV2 and TRBJ1-2; 10 bases are a match to TRBD1. Germline CDR1 is SNHLY and CDR2 is FYNNEI. The CDR3 has 16 amino acids. The CDR3 reads CASGSGTGASNCGYTF. Written as DNA, the CDR3 is TGTGCCAGCGGATCCGGGACAGGGGCCTCTAACTGTGGCTACACCTTC.

This clonotype occurred a few times. This sequence joins TRBV7-9 and TRBJ2-5; no clear D gene. The CDR3 consists of 12 residues. Per germline, CDR1 SEHNR and CDR2 FQNEAQ (reference sequence). V lost 5 bases, J lost 5 bases, and 9 bases lay in between. The CDR3 region has the DNA TGTGCCAGCAGCGAAATCCGGGAGACCCAGTACTTC. Protein product: CASSEIRETQYF.

This clonotype was picked up a small number of times. CDR3 bases: TGTGCCATCAGTGACAGCCGTAGCACAGATACGCAGTATTTT. It is translated as CAISDSRSTDTQYF. This chain connects TRBV10-3 to TRBJ2-3; D is undetermined. The V end was cut by 3 bases, the J end by 0 bases, with 7 bases between. CDR3 size: 14 residues. Germline V gives CDR1 ENHRY, CDR2 SYGVKD.

This chain connects TRBV21-1 to TRBJ1-4. TRBV21-1 is noted as a pseudogene. The CDR3 spans 13 residues. The CDR3 reads CARRTFGNEKLFF. The CDR3 nucleotides read TGTGCCAGACGGACTTTCGGTAATGAAAAACTGTTTTTT.

This clonotype was detected many times. V and J are TRBV29-1 and TRBJ2-5; 9 bases agree with TRBD1. V dropped 4 bases and J dropped 5; count of bases not matched to a gene: 2. This CDR3 has 12 residues. CDR1 and CDR2 from the germline V gene are SQVTM and ANQGSEA. Here the CDR3 reads CSVGQGVETQYF. For the CDR3, the DNA is TGCAGCGTTGGACAGGGGGTGGAGACCCAGTACTTC. The full variable domain, with the rest looked up from reference TRBV29-1 and TRBJ2-5, is SAVISQKPSRDICQRGTSLTIQCQVDSQVTMMFWYRQQPGQSLTLIATANQGSEATYESGFVIDKFPISRPNLTFSTLTVSNMSPEDSSIYLCSVGQGVETQYFGPGTRLLVL.

There are a few counts of this clonotype. The genes are TRBV29-1 and TRBJ2-1; 12 positions match TRBD1. Germline trimming cut 3 bases from V and 4 bases from J; bases unmatched to any gene: 1. CDR1 and CDR2 from the germline V gene are SQVTM and ANQGSEA. The CDR3 has 14 amino acids. The CDR3 is CSVEGQGAYNEQFF. For the CDR3, the DNA is TGCAGCGTTGAGGGACAGGGGGCGTACAATGAGCAGTTCTTC.